This T cell receptor beta chain appears in the sequencing data of a study of early T cells in non-severe SARS-CoV-2 infection (dated by TCRdb to about 2021). As for the study more broadly: Bulk RNA from unsorted whole blood was used for TCR sequencing, so alpha and beta chains could not be paired.

The library was prepared using 5' RACE. Reads for this sample came from a NextSeq 500. The TCR library protocol attached unique molecular identifiers to individual cDNA molecules to correct for sequencing error and PCR bias. Both TCR alpha and beta chains were sequenced, and tight co-correlation was observed between alpha and beta sequence abundances in each sample. In the original analysis: Decombinator V4 was used to annotate TCR sequences for V gene, J gene and CDR3. TCRs were defined as expanded if a significant change between any two time points was detected under a Poisson model with p below 0.0001. TCR abundances were normalised to the total number of TCRs sequenced per sample and were expressed as counts per million. MAIT TCRs were defined by TRAV1-2 paired with TRAJ12, TRAJ20 or TRAJ33, and iNKT TCRs by TRAV10 paired with TRAJ18. VDJdb, accessed 1 November 2021, was searched for CMV, EBV and SARS-CoV-2 annotated TCRs, excluding TCRs annotated for multiple antigens. TCRdb applied fastp at Q25 and MiXCR to the public reads, then kept only in-frame beta chains. Entries are consolidated by CDR3 protein sequence, retaining the most common genes and DNA. These V and J calls derive from TCRdb rather than the authors' analysis. In this sample the table shows roughly 66,000 distinct CDR3 sequences, roughly 9% of which occur a single time. The top ten hold under 4% of the sample.

What the authors observed across the whole study: Matching against VDJdb was skewed toward anti-spike CD8 responses, likely underestimated virus-specific expansions, and missed private and CD4 specificities.

A case-control design nested within a healthcare worker cohort in London, UK, was used, with weekly nasopharyngeal swab PCR tests and blood sampling performed. Healthcare workers were recruited during the week of the UK lockdown, between 23 and 31 March 2020, and followed weekly for up to 16 weeks. The trim is 7 bases for V and 6 bases for J, with a gap of 15 bases between the germline ends. The CDR3 sequence holds 13 residues, the cysteine and phenylalanine included. Only the CDR3 DNA stays, 39 bases, in frame from base 1. CDR1 SEHNR and CDR2 FQNEAQ are derived from the germline V gene (reference sequence). This clonotype was detected ten times or more. Its recognized antigen is unknown. Base qualities are not recorded, but no much larger clone differs from it by a single base.

The clonotype originates from an adult who was a healthcare worker with PCR-confirmed SARS-CoV-2 infection or an uninfected control (not recorded which). The sequencing input was whole blood. This receptor chain uses TRBV7-9 and TRBJ1-1; the D gene is perhaps TRBD1, from 6 matching bases. The encoded CDR3 is CASIQTGGAEAFF. The nucleotide sequence reads TGTGCCAGCATCCAGACAGGTGGCGCTGAAGCTTTCTTT.